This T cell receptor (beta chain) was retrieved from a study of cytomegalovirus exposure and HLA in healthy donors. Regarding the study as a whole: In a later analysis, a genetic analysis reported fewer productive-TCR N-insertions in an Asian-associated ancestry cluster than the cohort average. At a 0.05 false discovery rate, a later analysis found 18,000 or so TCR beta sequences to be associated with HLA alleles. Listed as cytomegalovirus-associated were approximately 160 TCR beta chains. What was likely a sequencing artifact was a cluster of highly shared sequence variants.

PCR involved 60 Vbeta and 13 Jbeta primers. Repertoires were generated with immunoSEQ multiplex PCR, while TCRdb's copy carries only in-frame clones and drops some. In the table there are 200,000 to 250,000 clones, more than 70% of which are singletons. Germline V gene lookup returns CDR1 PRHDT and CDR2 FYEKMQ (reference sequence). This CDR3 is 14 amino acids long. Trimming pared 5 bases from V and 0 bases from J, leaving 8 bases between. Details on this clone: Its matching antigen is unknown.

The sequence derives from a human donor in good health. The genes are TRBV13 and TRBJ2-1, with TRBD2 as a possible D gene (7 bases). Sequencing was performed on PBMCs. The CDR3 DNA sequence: TGTGCCAGCAGCAGGGGGGGCTCCTACAATGAGCAGTTCTTC. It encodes CASSRGGSYNEQFF.